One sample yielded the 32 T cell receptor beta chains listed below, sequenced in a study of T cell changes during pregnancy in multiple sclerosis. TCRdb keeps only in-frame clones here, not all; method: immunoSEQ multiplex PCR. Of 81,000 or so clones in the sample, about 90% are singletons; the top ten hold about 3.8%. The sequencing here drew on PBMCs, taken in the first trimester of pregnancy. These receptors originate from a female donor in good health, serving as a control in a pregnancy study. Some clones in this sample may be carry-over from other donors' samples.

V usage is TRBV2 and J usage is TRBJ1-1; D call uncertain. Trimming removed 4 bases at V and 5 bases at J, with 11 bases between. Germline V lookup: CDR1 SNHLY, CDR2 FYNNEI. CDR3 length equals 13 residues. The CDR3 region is CASSVGGGTEAFF. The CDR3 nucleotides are TGTGCCAGCAGTGTAGGAGGAGGGACTGAAGCTTTCTTT.

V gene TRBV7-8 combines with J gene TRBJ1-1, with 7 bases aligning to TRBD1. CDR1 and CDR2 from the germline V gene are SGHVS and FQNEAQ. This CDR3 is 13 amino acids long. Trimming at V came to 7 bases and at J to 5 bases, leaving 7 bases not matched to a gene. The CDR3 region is CASTDRVQTEAFF. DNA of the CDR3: TGTGCCAGCACAGACAGGGTTCAAACTGAAGCTTTCTTT.

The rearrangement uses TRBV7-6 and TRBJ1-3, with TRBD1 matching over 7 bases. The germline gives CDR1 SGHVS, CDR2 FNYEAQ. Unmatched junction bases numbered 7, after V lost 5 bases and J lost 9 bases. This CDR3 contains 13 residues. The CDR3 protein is CASSTDRESTIYF. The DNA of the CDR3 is TGTGCCAGCAGCACCGACAGGGAGAGCACCATATATTTT.

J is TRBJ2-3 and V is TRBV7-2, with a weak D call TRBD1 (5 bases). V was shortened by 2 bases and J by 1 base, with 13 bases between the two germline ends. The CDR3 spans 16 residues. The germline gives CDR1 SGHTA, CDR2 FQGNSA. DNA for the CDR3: TGTGCCAGCAGCTTAAGTCTGGGGCTACGCACAGATACGCAGTATTTT. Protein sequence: CASSLSLGLRTDTQYF.

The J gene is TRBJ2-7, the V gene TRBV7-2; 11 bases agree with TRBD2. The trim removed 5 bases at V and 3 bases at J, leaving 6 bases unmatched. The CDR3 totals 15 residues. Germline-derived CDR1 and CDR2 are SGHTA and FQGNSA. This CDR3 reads CASSNIAGGIYEQYF. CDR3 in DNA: TGTGCCAGCAGCAACATAGCGGGAGGGATCTACGAGCAGTACTTC.

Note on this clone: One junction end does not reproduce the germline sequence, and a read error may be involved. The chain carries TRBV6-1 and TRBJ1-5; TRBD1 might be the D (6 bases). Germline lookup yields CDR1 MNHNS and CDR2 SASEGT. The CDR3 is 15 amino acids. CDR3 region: CASSEGTGSSQPQHF. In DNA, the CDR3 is TGTGCCAGCAGCGAAGGTACAGGGTCGAGTCAGCCCCAGCATTTT.

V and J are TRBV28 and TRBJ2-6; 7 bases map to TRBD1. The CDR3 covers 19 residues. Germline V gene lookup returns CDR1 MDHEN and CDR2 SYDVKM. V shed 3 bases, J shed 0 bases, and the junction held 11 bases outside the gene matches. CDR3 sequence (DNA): TGTGCCAGCAGTTTTCAAAGGGACAGCCTGATCTCTGGGGCCAACGTCCTGACTTTC. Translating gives CASSFQRDSLISGANVLTF.

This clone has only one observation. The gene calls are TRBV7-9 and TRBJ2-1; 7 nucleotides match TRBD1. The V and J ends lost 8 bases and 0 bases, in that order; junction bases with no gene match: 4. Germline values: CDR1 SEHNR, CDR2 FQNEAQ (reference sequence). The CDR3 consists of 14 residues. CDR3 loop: CASARDSSYNEQFF. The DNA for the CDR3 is TGTGCCAGCGCCCGGGACAGCTCCTACAATGAGCAGTTCTTC. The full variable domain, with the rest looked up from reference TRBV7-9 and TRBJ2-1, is DTGVSQNPRHKITKRGQNVTFRCDPISEHNRLYWYRQTLGQGPEFLTYFQNEAQLEKSRLLSDRFSAERPKGSFSTLEIQRTEQGDSAMYLCASARDSSYNEQFFGPGTRLTVL.

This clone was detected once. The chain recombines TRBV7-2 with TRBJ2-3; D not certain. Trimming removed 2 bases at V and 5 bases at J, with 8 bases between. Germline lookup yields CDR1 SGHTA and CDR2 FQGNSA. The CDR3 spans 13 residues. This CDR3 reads CASSLSSRDTQYF. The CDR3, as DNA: TGTGCCAGCAGCTTATCTAGTCGAGATACGCAGTATTTT.

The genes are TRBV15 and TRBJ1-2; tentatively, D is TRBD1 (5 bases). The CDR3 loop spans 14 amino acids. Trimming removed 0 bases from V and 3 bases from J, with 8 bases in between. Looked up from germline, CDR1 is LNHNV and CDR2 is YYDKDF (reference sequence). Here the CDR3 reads CATSRDGGDYGYTF. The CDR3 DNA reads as TGTGCCACCAGCAGAGACGGGGGAGACTATGGCTACACCTTC.

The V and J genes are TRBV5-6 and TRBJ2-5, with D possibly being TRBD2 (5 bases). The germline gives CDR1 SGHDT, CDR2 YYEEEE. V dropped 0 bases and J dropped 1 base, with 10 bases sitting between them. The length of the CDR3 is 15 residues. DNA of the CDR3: TGTGCCAGCAGCTTGGCGGTAAGCGGCCAAGAGACCCAGTACTTC. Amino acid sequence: CASSLAVSGQETQYF.

The CDR3 protein is CASSLASPDEQYF. The CDR3 DNA follows: TGCGCCAGCAGCTTGGCGTCCCCGGACGAGCAGTACTTC. The chain has TRBV5-1 and TRBJ2-7; D is unresolved. V gave up 0 bases and J gave up 5 bases, with 9 bases separating them. CDR3 length: 13 amino acids. The V gene's germline CDR1 is SGHRS and CDR2 YFSETQ. The whole variable domain, filled in from reference TRBV5-1 and TRBJ2-7, reads KAGVTQTPRYLIKTRGQQVTLSCSPISGHRSVSWYQQTPGQGLQFLFEYFSETQRNKGNFPGRFSGRQFSNSRSEMNVSTLELGDSALYLCASSLASPDEQYFGPGTRLTVT.

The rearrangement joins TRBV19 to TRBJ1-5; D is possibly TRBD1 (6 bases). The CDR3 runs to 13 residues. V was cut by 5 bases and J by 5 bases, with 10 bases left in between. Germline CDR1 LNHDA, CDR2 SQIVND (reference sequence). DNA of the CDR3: TGTGCCAGTAGTGAACAGGGATATCAGCCCCAGCATTTT. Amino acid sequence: CASSEQGYQPQHF. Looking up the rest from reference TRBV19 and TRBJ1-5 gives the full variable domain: DGGITQSPKYLFRKEGQNVTLSCEQNLNHDAMYWYRQDPGQGLRLIYYSQIVNDFQKGDIAEGYSVSREKKESFPLTVTSAQKNPTAFYLCASSEQGYQPQHFGDGTRLSIL.

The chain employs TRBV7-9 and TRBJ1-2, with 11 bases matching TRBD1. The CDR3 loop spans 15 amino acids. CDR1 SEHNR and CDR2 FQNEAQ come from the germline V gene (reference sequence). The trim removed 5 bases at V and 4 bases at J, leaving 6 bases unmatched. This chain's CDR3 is CASSAGQGASYGYTF. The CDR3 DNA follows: TGTGCCAGCAGCGCCGGACAGGGGGCGAGCTATGGCTACACCTTC.

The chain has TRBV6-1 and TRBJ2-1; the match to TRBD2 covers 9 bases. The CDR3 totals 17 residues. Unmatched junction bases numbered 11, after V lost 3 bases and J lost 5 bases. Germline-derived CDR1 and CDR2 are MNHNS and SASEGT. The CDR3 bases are TGTGCCAGCAGTGACCGTACGACTAGCGGCGGTCACAATGAGCAGTTCTTC. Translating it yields CASSDRTTSGGHNEQFF.

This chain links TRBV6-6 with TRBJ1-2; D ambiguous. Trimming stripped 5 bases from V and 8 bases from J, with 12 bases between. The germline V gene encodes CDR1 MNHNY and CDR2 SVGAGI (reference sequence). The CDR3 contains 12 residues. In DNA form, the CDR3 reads TGTGCCAGCAGTCCCCTGCGGGGAGGCTACACCTTC. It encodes CASSPLRGGYTF.

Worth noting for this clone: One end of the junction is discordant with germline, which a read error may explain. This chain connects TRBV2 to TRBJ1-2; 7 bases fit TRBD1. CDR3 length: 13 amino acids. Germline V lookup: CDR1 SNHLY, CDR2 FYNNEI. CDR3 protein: CASTTGAHYDYTF. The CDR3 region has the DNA TGTGCCAGTACTACAGGGGCCCATTATGACTACACCTTC.

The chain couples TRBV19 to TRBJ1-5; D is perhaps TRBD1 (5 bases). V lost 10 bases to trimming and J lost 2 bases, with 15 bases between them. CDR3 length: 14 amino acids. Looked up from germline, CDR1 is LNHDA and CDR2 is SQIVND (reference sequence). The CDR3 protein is CATSGGPGNQPQHF. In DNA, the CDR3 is TGTGCCACCTCGGGGGGTCCGGGCAATCAGCCCCAGCATTTT.

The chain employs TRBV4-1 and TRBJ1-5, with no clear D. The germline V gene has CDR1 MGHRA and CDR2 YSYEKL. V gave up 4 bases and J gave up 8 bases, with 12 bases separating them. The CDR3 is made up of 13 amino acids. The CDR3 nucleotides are TGCGCCAGCAGCCTTTCGGTTCAGGAGCCCCAGCATTTT. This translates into CASSLSVQEPQHF.

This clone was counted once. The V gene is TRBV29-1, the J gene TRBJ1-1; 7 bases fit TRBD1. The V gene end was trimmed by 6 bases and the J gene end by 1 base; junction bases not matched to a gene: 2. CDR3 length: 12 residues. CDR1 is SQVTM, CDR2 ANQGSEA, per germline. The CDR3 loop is CSVDRTNTEAFF. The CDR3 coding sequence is TGCAGCGTGGACAGGACGAACACTGAAGCTTTCTTT.

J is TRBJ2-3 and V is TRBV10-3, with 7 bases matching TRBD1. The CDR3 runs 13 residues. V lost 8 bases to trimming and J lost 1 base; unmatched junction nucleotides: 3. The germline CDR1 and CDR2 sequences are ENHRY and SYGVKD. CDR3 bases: TGTGCCATCGAAGGACAGGGCACAGATACGCAGTATTTT. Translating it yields CAIEGQGTDTQYF.

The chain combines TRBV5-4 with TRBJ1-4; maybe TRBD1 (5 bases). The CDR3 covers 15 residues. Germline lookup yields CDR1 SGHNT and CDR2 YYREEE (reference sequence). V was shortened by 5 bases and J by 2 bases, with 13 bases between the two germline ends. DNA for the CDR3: TGTGCCAGCAGTTTCGGGGGGACGACTAATGAAAAACTGTTTTTT. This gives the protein CASSFGGTTNEKLFF. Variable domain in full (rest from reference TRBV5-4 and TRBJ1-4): ETGVTQSPTHLIKTRGQQVTLRCSSQSGHNTVSWYQQALGQGPQFIFQYYREEENGRGNFPPRFSGLQFPNYSSELNVNALELDDSALYLCASSFGGTTNEKLFFGSGTQLSVL.

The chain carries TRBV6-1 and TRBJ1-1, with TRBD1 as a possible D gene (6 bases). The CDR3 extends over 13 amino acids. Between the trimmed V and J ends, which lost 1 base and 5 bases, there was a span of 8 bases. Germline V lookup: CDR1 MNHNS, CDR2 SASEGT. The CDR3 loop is CASSEVRGTEAFF. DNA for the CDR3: TGTGCCAGCAGTGAAGTAAGGGGGACTGAAGCTTTCTTT.

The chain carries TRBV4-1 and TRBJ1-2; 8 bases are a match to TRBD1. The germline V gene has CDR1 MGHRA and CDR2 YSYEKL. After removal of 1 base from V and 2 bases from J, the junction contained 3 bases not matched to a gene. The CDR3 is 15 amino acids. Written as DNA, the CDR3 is TGCGCCAGCAGCCAAGTCGCAGGGGGCAACTATGGCTACACCTTC. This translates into CASSQVAGGNYGYTF.

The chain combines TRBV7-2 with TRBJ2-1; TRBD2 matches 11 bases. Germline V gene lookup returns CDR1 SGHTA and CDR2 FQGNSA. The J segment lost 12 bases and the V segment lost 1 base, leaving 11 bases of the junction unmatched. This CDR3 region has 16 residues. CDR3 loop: CASSLVSGLAGGGQFF. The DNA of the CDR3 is TGTGCCAGCAGCTTAGTATCTGGGCTAGCGGGGGGCGGGCAGTTCTTC.

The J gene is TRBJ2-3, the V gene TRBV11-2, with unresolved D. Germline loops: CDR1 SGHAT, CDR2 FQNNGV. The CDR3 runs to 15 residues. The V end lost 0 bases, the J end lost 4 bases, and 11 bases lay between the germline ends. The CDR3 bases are TGTGCCAGCAGCTTAGAAAGTACTCAGGCAGATACGCAGTATTTT. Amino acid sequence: CASSLESTQADTQYF. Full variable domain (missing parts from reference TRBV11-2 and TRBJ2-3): EAGVAQSPRYKIIEKRQSVAFWCNPISGHATLYWYQQILGQGPKLLIQFQNNGVVDDSQLPKDRFSAERLKGVDSTLKIQPAKLEDSAVYLCASSLESTQADTQYFGPGTRLTVL.

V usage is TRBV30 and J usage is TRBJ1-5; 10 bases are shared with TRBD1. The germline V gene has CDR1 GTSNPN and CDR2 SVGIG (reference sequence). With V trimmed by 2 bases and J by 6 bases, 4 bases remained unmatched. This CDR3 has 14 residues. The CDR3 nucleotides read TGTGCCTGGAGTCCCCGGACAGGGGGTCAGCCCCAGCATTTT. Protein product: CAWSPRTGGQPQHF. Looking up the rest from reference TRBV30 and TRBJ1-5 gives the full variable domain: SQTIHQWPATLVQPVGSPLSLECTVEGTSNPNLYWYRQAAGRGLQLLFYSVGIGQISSEVPQNLSASRPQDRQFILSSKKLLLSDSGFYLCAWSPRTGGQPQHFGDGTRLSIL.

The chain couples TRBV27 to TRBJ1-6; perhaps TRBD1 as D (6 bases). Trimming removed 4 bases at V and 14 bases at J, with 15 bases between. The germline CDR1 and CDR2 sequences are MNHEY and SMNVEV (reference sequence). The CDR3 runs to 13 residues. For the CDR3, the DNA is TGTGCCAGCAGTTCCCTCCTCCAGGGGACCCTCCACTTT. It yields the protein CASSSLLQGTLHF.

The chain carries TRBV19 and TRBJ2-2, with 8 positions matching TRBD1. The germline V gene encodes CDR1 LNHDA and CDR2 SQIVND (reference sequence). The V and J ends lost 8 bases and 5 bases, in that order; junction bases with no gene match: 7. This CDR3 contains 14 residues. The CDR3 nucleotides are TGTGCCAGTCGACAGGGGTTAGAAACCGGGGAGCTGTTTTTT. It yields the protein CASRQGLETGELFF. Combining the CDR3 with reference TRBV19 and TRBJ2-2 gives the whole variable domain DGGITQSPKYLFRKEGQNVTLSCEQNLNHDAMYWYRQDPGQGLRLIYYSQIVNDFQKGDIAEGYSVSREKKESFPLTVTSAQKNPTAFYLCASRQGLETGELFFGEGSRLTVL.

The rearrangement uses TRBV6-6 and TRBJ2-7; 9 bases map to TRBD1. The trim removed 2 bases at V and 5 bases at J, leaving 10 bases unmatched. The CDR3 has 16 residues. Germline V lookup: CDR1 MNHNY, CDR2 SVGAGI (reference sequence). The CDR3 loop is CASSYRARTGEDEQYF. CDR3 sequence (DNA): TGTGCCAGCAGTTACCGGGCTCGGACAGGGGAAGACGAGCAGTACTTC.

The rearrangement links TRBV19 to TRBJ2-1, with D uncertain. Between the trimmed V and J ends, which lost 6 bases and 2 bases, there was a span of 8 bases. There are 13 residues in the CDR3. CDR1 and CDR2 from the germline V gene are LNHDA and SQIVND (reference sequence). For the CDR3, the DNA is TGTGCCAGTAGCAGGTCCGCCTACAATGAGCAGTTCTTC. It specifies CASSRSAYNEQFF.

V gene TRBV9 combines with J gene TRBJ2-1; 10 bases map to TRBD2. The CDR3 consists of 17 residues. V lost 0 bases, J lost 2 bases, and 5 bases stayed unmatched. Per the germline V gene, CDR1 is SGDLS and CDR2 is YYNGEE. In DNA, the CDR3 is TGTGCCAGCAGCGTAGCCCCCACTAGCGGGACCTACAATGAGCAGTTCTTC. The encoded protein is CASSVAPTSGTYNEQFF. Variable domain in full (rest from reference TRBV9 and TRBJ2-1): DSGVTQTPKHLITATGQRVTLRCSPRSGDLSVYWYQQSLDQGLQFLIQYYNGEERAKGNILERFSAQQFPDLHSELNLSSLELGDSALYFCASSVAPTSGTYNEQFFGPGTRLTVL.